The 11 T cell receptor beta chains reported below all come from one sample, sequenced in a study of cytomegalovirus exposure and HLA in healthy donors. The PCR was carried out with 60 Vbeta primers and 13 Jbeta primers. Some clones are missing from TCRdb's copy, which holds only in-frame ones; the method was immunoSEQ multiplex PCR. The sample records around 110,000 clones, 65% to 90% being singletons. Sequencing input: PBMCs. These receptors were obtained from a man aged 30 to 39 in good health and CMV-seronegative.

The V and J genes are TRBV6-5 and TRBJ2-7; TRBD1 agrees at 7 bases. The CDR3 totals 13 residues. Germline CDR1 and CDR2: MNHEY and SVGAGI. V lost 5 bases, J lost 2 bases, and 3 bases stayed unmatched. CDR3 protein: CASSEGTAYEQYF. CDR3 nucleotides: TGTGCCAGCAGTGAGGGGACAGCCTACGAGCAGTACTTC.

This clone was counted a few times. The chain combines TRBV14 with TRBJ1-1, with TRBD1 as a possible D gene (5 bases). V was cut by 0 bases and J by 3 bases, with 26 bases left in between. The CDR3 runs to 20 residues. Per germline, CDR1 SGHDN and CDR2 FVKESK. CDR3 amino acids: CASSQERGVDRIAWYTEAFF. In DNA form, the CDR3 reads TGTGCCAGCAGCCAAGAACGGGGGGTCGATCGGATCGCTTGGTACACTGAAGCTTTCTTT. The full variable domain, completed using reference TRBV14 and TRBJ1-1, is EAGVTQFPSHSVIEKGQTVTLRCDPISGHDNLYWYRRVMGKEIKFLLHFVKESKQDESGMPNNRFLAERTGGTYSTLKVQPAELEDSGVYFCASSQERGVDRIAWYTEAFFGQGTRLTVV.

The rearrangement uses TRBV18 and TRBJ2-5; 8 nucleotides match TRBD1. Germline V gene lookup returns CDR1 KGHSH and CDR2 LQKENI. V shed 3 bases, J shed 2 bases, and the junction held 5 bases outside the gene matches. There are 15 residues in the CDR3. CDR3 nucleotide sequence: TGTGCCAGCTCACCGGCGAGGACAGGGCAAGAGACCCAGTACTTC. Translating it yields CASSPARTGQETQYF. The full variable domain, rest sourced from reference TRBV18 and TRBJ2-5, is NAGVMQNPRHLVRRRGQEARLRCSPMKGHSHVYWYRQLPEEGLKFMVYLQKENIIDESGMPKERFSAEFPKEGPSILRIQQVVRGDSAAYFCASSPARTGQETQYFGPGTRLLVL.

The J gene is TRBJ2-2, the V gene TRBV2; D remains ambiguous. The CDR3 has 12 residues. Per germline, CDR1 SNHLY and CDR2 FYNNEI. The germline V and J ends were trimmed by 5 bases and 5 bases, with 6 bases remaining between them. CDR3 in DNA: TGTGCCAGCAGTTTTAAAACCGGGGAGCTGTTTTTT. Its translation: CASSFKTGELFF.

The chain links TRBV5-1 to TRBJ2-3, with D unresolved. Deletions cut 0 bases from V and 2 bases from J, with 7 bases between. The CDR3 extends over 14 amino acids. Germline assignment: CDR1 SGHRS and CDR2 YFSETQ. The CDR3 sequence: CASSLDSTTDTQYF. In DNA form, the CDR3 reads TGCGCCAGCAGCTTGGACAGTACCACAGATACGCAGTATTTT.

This clone was seen a few times. The rearrangement joins TRBV19 to TRBJ2-3, with 14 nucleotides matching TRBD2. The ends lost 5 bases at V and 1 base at J; junction bases unmatched: 2. The CDR3 spans 16 residues. The germline V gene encodes CDR1 LNHDA and CDR2 SQIVND (reference sequence). This chain's CDR3 is CASSPGLAGGTDTQYF. In nucleotides, the CDR3 is TGTGCCAGTAGTCCGGGACTAGCGGGGGGCACAGATACGCAGTATTTT.

The CDR3 bases are TGTGCCAGCAGTGCTTCTGGGGACACCAATGAGCAGTTCTTC. Translated, it gives CASSASGDTNEQFF. The chain has TRBV6-4 and TRBJ2-1; TRBD1 might be the D (6 bases). The CDR3 has 14 amino acids. With 4 bases removed from V and 6 bases from J, the gap between germline ends came to 13 bases. The germline CDR1 and CDR2 sequences are MRHNA and SNTAGT.

This chain's CDR3 is CASTLGGESDGYTF. The CDR3 DNA reads TGTGCCAGCACCCTCGGGGGGGAATCCGATGGCTACACCTTC. This rearrangement joins TRBV6-5 to TRBJ1-2, with D possibly matching TRBD1 (5 bases). V dropped 7 bases and J dropped 6 bases, with 18 bases sitting between them. Germline V gene lookup returns CDR1 MNHEY and CDR2 SVGAGI. The CDR3 extends over 14 amino acids.

V is TRBV28 and J is TRBJ2-1; 14 bases line up with TRBD2. V lost 3 bases to trimming and J lost 4 bases; unmatched junction nucleotides: 5. The germline gives CDR1 MDHEN, CDR2 SYDVKM. The CDR3 is 17 amino acids. The DNA for the CDR3 is TGTGCCAGCAGTTTGAGACTAGCGGGGGGGGCTTACAATGAGCAGTTCTTC. Amino acids: CASSLRLAGGAYNEQFF.

This rearrangement joins TRBV28 to TRBJ1-4; 8 bases agree with TRBD1. J gave up 7 bases and V 2 bases, and 12 bases lay outside the gene matches. CDR3 size: 17 residues. Germline V gene sequence: CDR1 MDHEN, CDR2 SYDVKM. CDR3 sequence (DNA): TGTGCCAGCAGTTTAATGGGATCAGGGGGCCCTGGTGAAAAACTGTTTTTT. Its translation is CASSLMGSGGPGEKLFF.

The V call is TRBV15, the J call TRBJ1-5; the match to TRBD1 covers 11 bases. With V trimmed by 5 bases and J by 3 bases, 6 bases remained unmatched. Germline CDR1 reads LNHNV; CDR2 reads YYDKDF (reference sequence). The CDR3 runs 16 residues. CDR3 sequence reads: CATSPRDRGTNQPQHF. In DNA form, the CDR3 reads TGTGCCACCAGCCCTCGGGACAGGGGGACCAATCAGCCCCAGCATTTT.